This T cell receptor (beta chain) was observed in a study of regulatory T cells in long-lasting Graves disease. Building of the TCR beta libraries involved iRepertoire HTBI primers and Arm-PCR of CDR3 regions. In TCRdb, the multiplex PCR reads were re-called with MiXCR into one record per CDR3 protein. This table holds roughly 610,000 distinct CDR3 sequences, about 16% found once. The germline V and J ends were trimmed by 3 bases and 1 base, with 16 bases remaining between them. CDR1 is DFQATT, CDR2 SNEGSKA, per germline (reference sequence). This CDR3 contains 15 residues. This clonotype was detected many times. Noted time point: newly diagnosed GD, antithyroid drugs for less than 3 months. With RNA extracted from PBMCs as input, the TCR library was made. In addition, the sample was reused for a study of T cells in Graves' hyperthyroidism and ophthalmopathy. That report adds: Graves' hyperthyroidism showing no ophthalmopathy progression within 18 months was considered stable.

The sample was peripheral blood mononuclear cells (PBMCs), taken at new diagnosis, from a patient treated with antithyroid drugs. The receptor was derived from a man aged 18 to 29 with Graves disease. The V call is TRBV20-1, the J call TRBJ2-7; D is perhaps TRBD1 (6 bases). DNA of the CDR3: TGCAGTGCTAGTACTTCGCCAGGGGCTTCCTACGAGCAGTACTTC. This gives the protein CSASTSPGASYEQYF.